This T cell receptor (beta chain) is from a study of monozygotic twins with inflammatory bowel disease. TCRdb derives one entry per CDR3 protein from the 5' RACE reads, leaving out DNA. The specimen's table records over 100,000 distinct CDR3 sequences. Looked up from germline, CDR1 is SGHDN and CDR2 is FVKESK. This CDR3 has 13 residues. The V and J genes are TRBV14 and TRBJ2-1. Sequenced: blood. This receptor was taken from a human donor with ulcerative colitis or Crohn's disease, or a healthy co-twin of an affected twin (not recorded which). CDR3 in amino acids: CASSAYRYNEQFF.